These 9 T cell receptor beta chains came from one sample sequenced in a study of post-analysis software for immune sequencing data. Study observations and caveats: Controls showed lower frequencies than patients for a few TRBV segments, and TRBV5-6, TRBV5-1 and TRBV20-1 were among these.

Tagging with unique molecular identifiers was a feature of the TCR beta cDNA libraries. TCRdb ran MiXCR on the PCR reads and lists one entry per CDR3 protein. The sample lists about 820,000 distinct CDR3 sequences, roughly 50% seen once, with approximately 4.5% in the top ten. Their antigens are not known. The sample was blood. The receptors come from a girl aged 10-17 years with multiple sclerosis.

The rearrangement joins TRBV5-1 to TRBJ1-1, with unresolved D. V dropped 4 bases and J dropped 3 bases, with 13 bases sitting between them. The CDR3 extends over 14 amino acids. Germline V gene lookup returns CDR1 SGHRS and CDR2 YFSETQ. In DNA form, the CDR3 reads TGCGCCAGCAGCATCGGACTTTTTCACACTGAAGCTTTCTTT. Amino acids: CASSIGLFHTEAFF.

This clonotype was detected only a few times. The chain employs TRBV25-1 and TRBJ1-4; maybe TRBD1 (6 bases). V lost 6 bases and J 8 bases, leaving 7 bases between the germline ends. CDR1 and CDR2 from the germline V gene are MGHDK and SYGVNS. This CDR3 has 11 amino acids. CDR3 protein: CASRDSEKLFF. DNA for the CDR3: TGTGCCAGCAGGGACAGCGAAAAACTGTTTTTT.

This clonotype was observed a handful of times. CDR3 in DNA: TGTGCCAGCAGCTCCACCGACAGGGCCCATGGCTACACCTTC. It yields the protein CASSSTDRAHGYTF. J is TRBJ1-2 and V is TRBV7-9, with TRBD1 matching over 7 bases. This CDR3 spans 14 amino acids. J was trimmed by 6 bases and V by 4 bases; bases with no gene match: 8. Germline V lookup: CDR1 SEHNR, CDR2 FQNEAQ (reference sequence).

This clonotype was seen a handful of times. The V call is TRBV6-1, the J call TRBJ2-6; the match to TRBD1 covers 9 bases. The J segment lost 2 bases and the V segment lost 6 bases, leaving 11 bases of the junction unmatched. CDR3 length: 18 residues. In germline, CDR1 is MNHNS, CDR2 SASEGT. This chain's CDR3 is CASSAGTGSSAGANVLTF. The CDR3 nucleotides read TGTGCCAGCAGCGCCGGGACAGGGTCTTCAGCTGGGGCCAACGTCCTGACTTTC.

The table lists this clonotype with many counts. CDR3 sequence: CASKGLSNTEAFF. The CDR3 DNA reads as TGTGCCAGCAAGGGACTTTCGAACACTGAAGCTTTCTTT. The genes are TRBV6-6 and TRBJ1-1; D is perhaps TRBD1 (5 bases). The germline CDR1 and CDR2 sequences are MNHNY and SVGAGI (reference sequence). With 7 bases removed from V and 1 base from J, the gap between germline ends came to 10 bases. The CDR3 is 13 amino acids.

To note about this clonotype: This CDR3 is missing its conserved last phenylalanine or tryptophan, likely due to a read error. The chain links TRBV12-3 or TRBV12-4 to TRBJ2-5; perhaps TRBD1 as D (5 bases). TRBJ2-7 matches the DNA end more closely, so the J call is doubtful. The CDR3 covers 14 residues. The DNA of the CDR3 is TGTGCCAGCAGTTTCAGGCAGGGATCAGGCGAGCAGTACTCC. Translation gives CASSFRQGSGEQYS.

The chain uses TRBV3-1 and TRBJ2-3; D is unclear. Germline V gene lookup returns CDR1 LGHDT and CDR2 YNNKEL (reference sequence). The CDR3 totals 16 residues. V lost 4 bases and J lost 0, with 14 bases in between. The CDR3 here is CASSLRPVSSTDTQYF. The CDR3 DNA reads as TGTGCCAGCAGCCTAAGGCCCGTCTCTAGCACAGATACGCAGTATTTT.

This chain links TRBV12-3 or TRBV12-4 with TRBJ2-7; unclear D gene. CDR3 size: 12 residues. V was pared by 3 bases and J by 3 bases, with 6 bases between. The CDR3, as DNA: TGTGCCAGCAGTTTTATTGACTACGAGCAGTACTTC. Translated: CASSFIDYEQYF.

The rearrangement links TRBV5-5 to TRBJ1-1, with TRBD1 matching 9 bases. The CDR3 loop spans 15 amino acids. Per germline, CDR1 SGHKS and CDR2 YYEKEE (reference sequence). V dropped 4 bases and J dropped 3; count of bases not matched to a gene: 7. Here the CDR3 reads CASSQGQGLDTEAFF. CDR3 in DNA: TGTGCCAGCAGCCAAGGACAGGGGCTGGACACTGAAGCTTTCTTT.